This T cell receptor (beta chain) was captured in a study of blood T cell repertoires in COVID-19 (dated by TCRdb to between 2020 and 2021). A note on the overall study: Samples from collaborators originated in the United States, Italy and Spain and spanned both the acute and convalescent phases of COVID-19. The prospective study material was composed of cDNA or gDNA derived from T cells, B-cell-depleted T cells, or PBMCs. Subjects who had been exposed to COVID-19, were actively infected with it, or had recovered from it provided the deeply sampled blood TCRbeta repertoires that made up the dataset. The repertoires were made available in a free public database intended to serve as a resource for research on the immune response to SARS-CoV-2. Samples were obtained from the ongoing ImmuneRACE study (first 160 participants) and from 1,254 subjects provided by 6 global collaborators. The sample metadata nearly always contained a de-identified subject ID, COVID-19 status, age in years and sex. HLA class I and class II types, where available, came from metadata supplied by the sample provider rather than from assay-based typing. Study-level results and caveats: The amount of clinical and demographic metadata varied by source and participant and was provided uncurated.

In the prospective study, participants were roughly 18 to 100 years old, resided in approximately 22 geographic areas of the United States, and were enrolled through a virtual design. In the prospective study, cohorts were assigned on the basis of participant-reported clinical history obtained from a screening survey and a study questionnaire. In the prospective study, whole blood, serum and a nasopharyngeal or oropharyngeal swab were collected from each participant by mobile phlebotomists. Participants in the prospective study had the option to provide additional blood draws and questionnaires over a 2-month period. Prospective study blood samples were shipped either frozen or at room temperature before DNA extraction. Its CDR3 holds 16 amino acids, cysteine through phenylalanine. Only CDR3 DNA is held: 48 bases, read in frame from base 1. CDR1 LNHDA and CDR2 SQIVND were looked up in the germline V gene (reference sequence). V is clipped by 4 bases and J by 0 bases, and the sequence between their germline boundaries is 14 bases long.

This clone occurred once. The antigen it recognizes is unknown. Base qualities are not recorded, but no much larger clone differs from it by a single base. TCRbeta CDR3 regions were amplified from genomic DNA using the immunoSEQ Assay, a bias-controlled multiplex PCR. The source study handled its data this way. Within the assay, amplification of reference gene primers was used to estimate how many nucleated cells each sample contained. To quantify the absolute abundance of each unique TCRbeta CDR3 rearrangement, sequence reads were collapsed and filtered. For each sample, productive Simpson clonality was calculated as the square root of Simpson's diversity index across productive rearrangements. TCRdb stores this immuneACCESS table with in-frame sequences only. Part of the clones is absent; in the studies checked, under half of the shortfall reflects unresolved V genes, and no reason is known for the rest. Clonal size and the V and J genes are those of that table, whereas D and trimming came from the DNA. The sample profile shows around 280,000 clones; roughly 90% of them were found once. Roughly 1.5% of the sample is taken by the ten largest.

This receptor was taken from a woman between 18 and 29 years old with acute COVID-19. The V gene is TRBV19 and the J gene is TRBJ2-3, and possibly TRBD2, on 6 matching bases. Material: PBMCs or T cells enriched from blood (not recorded which). For the CDR3, the sequence is CASSTWDFTSTDTQYF. The base sequence is TGTGCCAGTAGTACCTGGGACTTTACTAGCACAGATACGCAGTATTTT.